The 5 T cell receptor beta chains presented below share a single source sample, sequenced in a study of CD8 T cells in Susac syndrome. Reverse transcription of roughly 0.45 to 1 ug RNA was carried out with random hexamers. TCRdb recomputed calls from the immunoSEQ multiplex PCR reads with MiXCR, one row per CDR3 protein. Among roughly 120,000 distinct CDR3 sequences listed, roughly 94% were seen once. Sample: CD4+ T cells from PBMCs. Every receptor here comes from a human donor in good health.

DNA of the CDR3: TGTGCTAGTGGTTTGGTACCGGGGCTAGCTCTACTAAGGGCCCAAAGGGGCTACAATGAGCAGTTCTTC. Translating gives CASGLVPGLALLRAQRGYNEQFF. The chain is built from TRBV12-5 and TRBJ2-1, with D perhaps being TRBD1 or TRBD2 (5 bases each). The V end was cut by 0 bases, the J end by 3 bases, with 33 bases between. CDR3 length equals 23 residues. Germline V CDR1 and CDR2: LGHNT, FRNRAP.

This chain connects TRBV3-1 to TRBJ2-6, with D hard to call. This CDR3 contains 16 residues. V lost 1 base and J lost 4, with 11 bases in between. Germline V gives CDR1 LGHDT, CDR2 YNNKEL (reference sequence). This chain's CDR3 is CASSQGLTSGANVLTF. Written as DNA, the CDR3 is TGTGCCAGCAGCCAAGGATTGACTTCGGGGGCCAACGTCCTGACTTTC. Filled out from reference TRBV3-1 and TRBJ2-6, the complete variable domain reads DTAVSQTPKYLVTQMGNDKSIKCEQNLGHDTMYWYKQDSKKFLKIMFSYNNKELIINETVPNRFSPKSPDKAHLNLHINSLELGDSAVYFCASSQGLTSGANVLTFGAGSRLTVL.

The rearrangement uses TRBV20-1 and TRBJ1-5; D is ambiguous. In germline, CDR1 is DFQATT, CDR2 SNEGSKA (reference sequence). Deletions cut 4 bases from V and 7 bases from J, with 11 bases between. This CDR3 contains 12 residues. The CDR3: CSANGPGQPQHF. The CDR3 region has the DNA TGCAGTGCTAACGGCCCCGGCCAGCCCCAGCATTTT.

This chain uses TRBV5-6 with TRBJ2-7, with D possibly TRBD1 on 6 matching bases. The ends were cut back, 5 bases at V and 3 bases at J, with 12 bases in the middle. CDR1 SGHDT and CDR2 YYEEEE come from the germline V gene. The CDR3 contains 13 residues. The CDR3 sequence is CASRALGGYEQYF. CDR3 DNA: TGTGCCAGCAGGGCTCTAGGGGGCTACGAGCAGTACTTC.

This clonotype has only one observation. The gene calls are TRBV30 and TRBJ1-1; perhaps TRBD1 as D (6 bases). The CDR3 is 11 amino acids. CDR1 is GTSNPN and CDR2 is SVGIG in the germline V gene (reference sequence). The germline V and J ends were trimmed by 0 bases and 8 bases, with 7 bases remaining between them. The CDR3 sequence: CAWSVGTEAFF. CDR3 DNA: TGTGCCTGGAGTGTGGGGACAGAAGCTTTCTTT.